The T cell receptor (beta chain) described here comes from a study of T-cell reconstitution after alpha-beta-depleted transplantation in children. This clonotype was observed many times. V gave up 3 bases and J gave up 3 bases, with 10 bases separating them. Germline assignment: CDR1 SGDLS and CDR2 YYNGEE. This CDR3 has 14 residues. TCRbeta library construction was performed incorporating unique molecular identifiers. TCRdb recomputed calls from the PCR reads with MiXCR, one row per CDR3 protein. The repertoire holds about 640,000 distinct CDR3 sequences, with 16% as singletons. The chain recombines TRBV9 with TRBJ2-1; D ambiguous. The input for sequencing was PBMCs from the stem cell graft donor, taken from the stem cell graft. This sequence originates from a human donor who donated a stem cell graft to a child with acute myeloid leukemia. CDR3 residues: CASSAPPVYNEQFF. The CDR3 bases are TGTGCCAGCAGCGCCCCCCCGGTCTACAATGAGCAGTTCTTC.